A selection of T cell receptor beta chains follows, all from one sample in a study of cytomegalovirus exposure and HLA in healthy donors. Libraries were prepared by immunoSEQ multiplex PCR; TCRdb keeps only in-frame clonotypes and omits some of them. The sample consists of about 150,000 clones, 8.9% of them appearing once. Sequencing input: PBMCs. The receptors originated from a middle-aged woman in good health and CMV-seropositive. CDR3s include the opening cysteine and the closing phenylalanine or tryptophan. Each record gives: V gene, D gene, clone size, J gene, CDR3 DNA, CDR3 protein. D genes are given only for firm matches. Where a row states a size, it is once, few, many or the class of an expanded clone; other rows omit it.

>TRBV5-6|TRBD1|NA|TRBJ2-7
TGTGCCAGCACCAAAGGGGGCCGACATTCCTCCTACGAGCAGTACTTC
CASTKGGRHSSYEQYF
>TRBV19|TRBD1|NA|TRBJ1-1
TGTGCCAGTAGTATGCCCACAGGGGGTGGAACTGAAGCTTTCTTT
CASSMPTGGGTEAFF
>TRBV7-9|TRBD2|once|TRBJ2-1
TGTGCCAGCAGCTCACCTGCCGTAGCGGGGTACAATGAGCAGTTCTTC
CASSSPAVAGYNEQFF
>TRBV5-1|NA|few|TRBJ2-1
TGCGCCAGCAGCCGGATCAGGGGACCCTACAATGAGCAGTTCTTC
CASSRIRGPYNEQFF
>TRBV2|NA|few|TRBJ2-3
TGTGCCAGCAGTCCGGTGGGACAAGCGGGGGATACGCAGTATTTT
CASSPVGQAGDTQYF
>TRBV10-3|TRBD2|few|TRBJ2-1
TGTGCCATCTGGGACCCGGGACTAGCGGCCTACAATGAGCAGTTCTTC
CAIWDPGLAAYNEQFF
>TRBV5-5|NA|many|TRBJ1-5
TGTGCCAGCAGCTTGGTATTAGGGGTGGGAAACAATCAGCCCCAGCATTTT
CASSLVLGVGNNQPQHF
>TRBV6-5|TRBD1|few|TRBJ1-6
TGTGCCAGCAGTTTGGACAGGGCGAATTCACCCCTCCACTTT
CASSLDRANSPLHF
>TRBV19|NA|few|TRBJ2-3
TGTGCCAGTAGTATCTCGGGCGGGGTAGGAGATACGCAGTATTTT
CASSISGGVGDTQYF
>TRBV7-9|NA|NA|TRBJ2-3
TGTGCCAGCAGCTGGGCCTCTAGCACAGATACGCAGTATTTT
CASSWASSTDTQYF
>TRBV6-5|NA|few|TRBJ1-3
TGTGCCAGCAGGCCAAGGAGGATCTCTGGAAACACCATATATTTT
CASRPRRISGNTIYF
>TRBV7-9|TRBD1|few|TRBJ1-1
TGTGCCAGCAGCATCCGACAGGGGGTGGCGTCGAACACTGAAGCTTTCTTT
CASSIRQGVASNTEAFF
>TRBV18|NA|NA|TRBJ1-2
TGTGCCAGCTCAATGACGACAGACTCTAACTATGGCTACACCTTC
CASSMTTDSNYGYTF
>TRBV29-1|TRBD1|NA|TRBJ2-7
TGCAGCGCCAGGGGGACAGCCTACGAGCAGTACTTC
CSARGTAYEQYF
>TRBV5-1|NA|NA|TRBJ2-7
TGCGCCAGCACAAGTACAGGCTACGAGCAGTACTTC
CASTSTGYEQYF
>TRBV19|TRBD1|NA|TRBJ1-4
TGTGCCAGTAGTATAAGGCAGGGGGTCGAAAAACTGTTTTTT
CASSIRQGVEKLFF
>TRBV27|TRBD2|NA|TRBJ2-2
TGTGCCAGCAGTTTAATTGTCTGGGGACTAGCGGGGAACCGGGGTACCGGGGAGCTGTTTTTT
CASSLIVWGLAGNRGTGELFF
>TRBV5-4|NA|NA|TRBJ1-2
TGTGCCAGCAGCTTGGAGGCAGGGGACTATGGCTACACCTTC
CASSLEAGDYGYTF
>TRBV29-1|NA|few|TRBJ1-5
TGCAGCGTGGGACAAGTAAATCAGCCCCAGCATTTT
CSVGQVNQPQHF
>TRBV6-5|TRBD2|few|TRBJ2-3
TGTGCCAGCAGTTACTGGGGGGGTGGCACAGATACGCAGTATTTT
CASSYWGGGTDTQYF
>TRBV12-5|NA|NA|TRBJ1-5
TGTGCTAGTGGTTCACCGGGAAGAAGCAATCAGCCCCAGCATTTT
CASGSPGRSNQPQHF
>TRBV5-1|TRBD1|few|TRBJ2-7
TGCGCCAGCAGCGCTGAGCCGGGACAGGGAACCTACGAGCAGTACTTC
CASSAEPGQGTYEQYF
>TRBV7-2|NA|few|TRBJ2-2
TGTGCCAGCAGCTTAATCCCGGACACCGGGGAGCTGTTTTTT
CASSLIPDTGELFF
>TRBV5-1|TRBD2|NA|TRBJ2-1
TGCGCCAGCAGCTTGGGCGCAGCGGGGGGGTACAATGAGCAGTTCTTC
CASSLGAAGGYNEQFF
>TRBV27|TRBD1|few|TRBJ1-2
TGTGCCAGCCCCGATCCGACAGGGGGCGGTGGCTACACCTTC
CASPDPTGGGGYTF
>TRBV7-2|TRBD1|few|TRBJ1-2
TGTGCCAGCAGCCTGACAGGGGAAAATGGCTACACCTTC
CASSLTGENGYTF
>TRBV19|TRBD1|few|TRBJ2-7
TGTGCCAGTAGTGACTCCCGGGACAGCCGGTACTTC
CASSDSRDSRYF
>TRBV6-5|NA|few|TRBJ2-7
TGTGCCAGCAAGGTCATAGAGGAGGCCTACGAGCAGTACTTC
CASKVIEEAYEQYF
>TRBV19|TRBD1|NA|TRBJ1-5
TGTGCCAGTACCGCCTCTGCTTGGGACAGGGACTATAGCAATCAGCCCCAGCATTTT
CASTASAWDRDYSNQPQHF
>TRBV5-1|TRBD1|NA|TRBJ1-1
TGCGCCAGCAGCTTACAGAATACTCCGGGACAGGGTTCTGAAGCTTTCTTT
CASSLQNTPGQGSEAFF
>TRBV12-5|NA|NA|TRBJ1-3
TGTGCTAGTGGTTTGGGCAGGGTTGGAAACACCATATATTTT
CASGLGRVGNTIYF